The present T cell receptor (beta chain) was sequenced within a study of blood T cell repertoires in COVID-19. Looking at the study overall: Spain, Italy and the United States supplied samples that represented acute and convalescent COVID-19. The analysed material was cDNA or gDNA that came from T cells, B-cell-depleted T cells, or PBMCs.

As handled by the study authors: Reference gene primer amplification gave estimated nucleated cell counts. Method: immunoSEQ multiplex PCR; TCRdb's copy keeps in-frame clones and lacks some. The D gene and trimming were derived from the DNA, and the V and J assignments and clone size from that table. The sample has about 70,000 clones; roughly 85% are singletons. The V and J ends lost 9 bases and 6 bases, in that order; junction bases with no gene match: 8. CDR3 length equals 14 residues. Germline V gene sequence: CDR1 SNHLY, CDR2 FYNNEI. Material for sequencing was peripheral blood. This chain uses TRBV2 with TRBJ2-2; 9 bases align to TRBD1. This TCR was sampled from a woman older than 75 with acute or convalescent COVID-19. CDR3 protein: CASFRDRVSGELFF. In DNA, the CDR3 is TGTGCCAGTTTCCGGGACAGGGTGTCCGGGGAGCTGTTTTTT. The full variable domain, in which reference TRBV2 and TRBJ2-2 provide the parts outside the CDR3, is EPEVTQTPSHQVTQMGQEVILRCVPISNHLYFYWYRQILGQKVEFLVSFYNNEISEKSEIFDDQFSVERPDGSNFTLKIRSTKLEDSAMYFCASFRDRVSGELFFGEGSRLTVL.